The present entry profiles one T cell receptor beta chain with its context. The antigen is not known. Libraries were prepared by immunoSEQ multiplex PCR; TCRdb keeps only in-frame clonotypes and omits some of them. Of some 200,000 clones listed, 70% to 85% are singletons. CDR3 length: 14 amino acids. Per germline, CDR1 MNHNS and CDR2 SASEGT. The V end lost 6 bases, the J end lost 3 bases, and 12 bases lay between the germline ends. Donors were drawn from the approximately 120-subject validation cohort, separate from the approximately 620-subject first cohort. These data are taken from a study of cytomegalovirus exposure and HLA in healthy donors. Study conclusions and caveats: Reports showed the classifier diagnosing cytomegalovirus status with high specificity and sensitivity. In the approximately 120 validation repertoires, a later analysis found that first-cohort TCR clusters tended to co-occur.

Source material: PBMCs. The TCR sequence derives from a woman in her thirties in good health and CMV-seropositive. The rearrangement links TRBV6-1 to TRBJ1-5; TRBD1 is a possible D gene (5 bases). The DNA for the CDR3 is TGTGCCAGCAGAATGGAGGGGTTCAATCAGCCCCAGCATTTT. As protein: CASRMEGFNQPQHF.